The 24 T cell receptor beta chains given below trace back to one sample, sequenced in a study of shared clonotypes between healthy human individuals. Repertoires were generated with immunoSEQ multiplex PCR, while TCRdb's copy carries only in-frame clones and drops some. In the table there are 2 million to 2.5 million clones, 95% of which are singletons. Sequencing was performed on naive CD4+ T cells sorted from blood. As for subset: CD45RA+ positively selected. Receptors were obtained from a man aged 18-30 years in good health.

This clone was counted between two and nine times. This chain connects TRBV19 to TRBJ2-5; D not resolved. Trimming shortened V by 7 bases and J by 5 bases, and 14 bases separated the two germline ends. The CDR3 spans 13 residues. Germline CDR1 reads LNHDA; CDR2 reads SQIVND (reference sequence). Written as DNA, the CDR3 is TGTGCCAGTAAGGAGAGTAGTAGGGAGACCCAGTACTTC. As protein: CASKESSRETQYF.

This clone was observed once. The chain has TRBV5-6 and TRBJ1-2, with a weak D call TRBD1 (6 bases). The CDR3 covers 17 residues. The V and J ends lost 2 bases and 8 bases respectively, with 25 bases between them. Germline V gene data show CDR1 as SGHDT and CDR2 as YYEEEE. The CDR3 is CASSFGRPGATQEGYTF. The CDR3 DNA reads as TGTGCCAGCAGCTTTGGGCGTCCAGGGGCCACGCAAGAAGGCTACACCTTC.

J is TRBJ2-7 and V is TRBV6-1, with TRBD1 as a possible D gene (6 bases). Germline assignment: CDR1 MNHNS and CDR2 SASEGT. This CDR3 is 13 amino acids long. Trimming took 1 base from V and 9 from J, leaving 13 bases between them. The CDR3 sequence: CASSEEQGWWQYF. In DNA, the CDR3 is TGTGCCAGCAGTGAAGAGCAGGGGTGGTGGCAGTACTTC.

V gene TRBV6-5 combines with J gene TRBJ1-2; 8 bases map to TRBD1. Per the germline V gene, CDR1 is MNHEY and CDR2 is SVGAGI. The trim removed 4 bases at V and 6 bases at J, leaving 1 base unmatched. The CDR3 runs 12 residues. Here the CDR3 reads CASSSGGHGYTF. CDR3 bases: TGTGCCAGCAGTTCAGGGGGCCATGGCTACACCTTC.

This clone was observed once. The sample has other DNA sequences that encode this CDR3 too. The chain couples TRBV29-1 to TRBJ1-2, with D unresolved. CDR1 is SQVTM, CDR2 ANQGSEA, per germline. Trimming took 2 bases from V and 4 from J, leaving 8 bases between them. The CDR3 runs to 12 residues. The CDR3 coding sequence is TGCAGCGTTGAAATGGGCGGCTATGGCTACACCTTC. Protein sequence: CSVEMGGYGYTF.

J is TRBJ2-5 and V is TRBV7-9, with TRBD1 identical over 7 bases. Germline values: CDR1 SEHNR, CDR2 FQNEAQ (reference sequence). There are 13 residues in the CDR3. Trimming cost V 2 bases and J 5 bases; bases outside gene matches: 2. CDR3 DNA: TGTGCCAGCAGCTTATGGACAGGCGAGACCCAGTACTTC. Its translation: CASSLWTGETQYF.

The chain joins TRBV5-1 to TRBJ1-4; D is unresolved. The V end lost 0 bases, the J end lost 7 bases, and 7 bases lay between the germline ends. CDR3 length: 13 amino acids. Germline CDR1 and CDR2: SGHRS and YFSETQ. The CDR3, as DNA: TGCGCCAGCAGCTTGGAAATGGGTGAAAAACTGTTTTTT. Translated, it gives CASSLEMGEKLFF.

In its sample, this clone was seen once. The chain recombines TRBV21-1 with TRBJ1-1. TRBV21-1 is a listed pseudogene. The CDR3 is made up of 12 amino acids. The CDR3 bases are TGTGCCAGCAGCAAAAAAAACACTGAAGCTTTCTTT. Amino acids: CASSKKNTEAFF.

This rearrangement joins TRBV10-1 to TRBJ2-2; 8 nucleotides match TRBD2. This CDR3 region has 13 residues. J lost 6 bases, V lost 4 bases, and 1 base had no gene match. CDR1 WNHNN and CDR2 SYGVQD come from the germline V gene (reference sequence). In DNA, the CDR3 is TGCGCCAGCAGTGCGGGGGGGGCCGGGGAGCTGTTTTTT. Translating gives CASSAGGAGELFF.

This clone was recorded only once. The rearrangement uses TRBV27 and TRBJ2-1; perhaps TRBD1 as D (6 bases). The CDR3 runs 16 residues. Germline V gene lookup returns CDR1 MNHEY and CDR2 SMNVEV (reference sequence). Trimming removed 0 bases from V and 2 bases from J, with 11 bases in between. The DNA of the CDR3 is TGTGCCAGCAGTTTATCGGGGCGGACAGCCTACAATGAGCAGTTCTTC. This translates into CASSLSGRTAYNEQFF.

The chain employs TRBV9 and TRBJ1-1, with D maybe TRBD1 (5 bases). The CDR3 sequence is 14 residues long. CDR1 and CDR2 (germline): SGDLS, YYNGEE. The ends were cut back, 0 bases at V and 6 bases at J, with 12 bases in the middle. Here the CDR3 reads CASSVVQLGAEAFF. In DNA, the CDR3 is TGTGCCAGCAGCGTAGTCCAATTAGGGGCTGAAGCTTTCTTT.

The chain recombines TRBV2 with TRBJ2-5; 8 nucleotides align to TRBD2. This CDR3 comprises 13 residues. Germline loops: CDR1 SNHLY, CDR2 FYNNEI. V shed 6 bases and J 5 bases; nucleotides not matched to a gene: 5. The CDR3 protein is CASSLAGGETQYF. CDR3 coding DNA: TGTGCCAGCAGCCTAGCGGGTGGGGAGACCCAGTACTTC.

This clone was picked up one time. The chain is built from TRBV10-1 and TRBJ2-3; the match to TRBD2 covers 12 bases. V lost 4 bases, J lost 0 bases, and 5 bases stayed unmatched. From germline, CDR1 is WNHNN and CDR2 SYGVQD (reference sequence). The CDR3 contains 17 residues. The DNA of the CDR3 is TGCGCCAGCAGTGTACCCGGGACTAGCGGGAGCACAGATACGCAGTATTTT. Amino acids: CASSVPGTSGSTDTQYF.

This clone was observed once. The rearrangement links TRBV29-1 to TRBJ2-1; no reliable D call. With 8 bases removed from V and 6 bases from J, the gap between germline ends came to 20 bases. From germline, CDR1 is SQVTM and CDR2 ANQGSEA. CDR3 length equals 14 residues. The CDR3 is CSSSASPGGNEQFF. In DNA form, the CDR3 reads TGCAGCTCCTCAGCGTCCCCCGGCGGCAATGAGCAGTTCTTC.

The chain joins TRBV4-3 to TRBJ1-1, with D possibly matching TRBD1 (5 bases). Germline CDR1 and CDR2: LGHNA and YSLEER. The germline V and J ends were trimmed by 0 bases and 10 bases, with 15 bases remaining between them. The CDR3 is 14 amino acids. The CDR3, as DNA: TGCGCCAGCAGCCAAGATCATCCAGGGATCGGAGCTTTCTTT. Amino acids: CASSQDHPGIGAFF.

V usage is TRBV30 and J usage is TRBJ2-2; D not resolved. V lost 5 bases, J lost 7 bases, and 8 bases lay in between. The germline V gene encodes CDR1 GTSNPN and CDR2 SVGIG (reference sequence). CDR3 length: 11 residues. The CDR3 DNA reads TGTGCCTGGCGGTTGAGCGGGGAGCTGTTTTTT. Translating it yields CAWRLSGELFF. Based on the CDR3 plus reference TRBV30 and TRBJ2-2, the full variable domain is SQTIHQWPATLVQPVGSPLSLECTVEGTSNPNLYWYRQAAGRGLQLLFYSVGIGQISSEVPQNLSASRPQDRQFILSSKKLLLSDSGFYLCAWRLSGELFFGEGSRLTVL.

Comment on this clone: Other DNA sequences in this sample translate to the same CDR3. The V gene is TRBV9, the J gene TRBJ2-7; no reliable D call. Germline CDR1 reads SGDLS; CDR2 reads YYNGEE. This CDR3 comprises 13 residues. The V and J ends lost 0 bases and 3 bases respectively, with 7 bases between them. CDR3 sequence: CASSVGGSYEQYF. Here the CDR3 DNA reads TGTGCCAGCAGCGTAGGAGGCAGCTACGAGCAGTACTTC.

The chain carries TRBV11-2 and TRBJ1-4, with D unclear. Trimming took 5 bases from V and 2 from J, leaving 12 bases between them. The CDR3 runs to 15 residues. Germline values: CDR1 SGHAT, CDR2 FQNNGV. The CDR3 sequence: CASSTREGTNEKLFF. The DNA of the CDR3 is TGTGCCAGCAGCACCAGAGAGGGCACTAATGAAAAACTGTTTTTT.

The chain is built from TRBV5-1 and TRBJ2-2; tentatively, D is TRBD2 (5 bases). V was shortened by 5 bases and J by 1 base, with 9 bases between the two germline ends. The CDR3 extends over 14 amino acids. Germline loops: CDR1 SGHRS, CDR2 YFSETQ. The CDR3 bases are TGCGCCAGCAGAGAGGGCGGGAACACCGGGGAGCTGTTTTTT. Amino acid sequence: CASREGGNTGELFF.

CDR3 sequence reads: CASSLSRSYEQYF. DNA for the CDR3: TGTGCCAGCAGTTTATCGCGGTCCTACGAGCAGTACTTC. J is TRBJ2-7 and V is TRBV28; D is unclear. The CDR3 spans 13 residues. V was trimmed by 1 base and J by 1 base, leaving 5 bases between them. Germline values: CDR1 MDHEN, CDR2 SYDVKM.

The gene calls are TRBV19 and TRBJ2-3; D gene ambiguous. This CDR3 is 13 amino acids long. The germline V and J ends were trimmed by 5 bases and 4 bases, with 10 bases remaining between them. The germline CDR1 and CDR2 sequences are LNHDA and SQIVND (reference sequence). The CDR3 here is CASSPPFADTQYF. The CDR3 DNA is TGTGCCAGTAGTCCCCCTTTTGCAGATACGCAGTATTTT.

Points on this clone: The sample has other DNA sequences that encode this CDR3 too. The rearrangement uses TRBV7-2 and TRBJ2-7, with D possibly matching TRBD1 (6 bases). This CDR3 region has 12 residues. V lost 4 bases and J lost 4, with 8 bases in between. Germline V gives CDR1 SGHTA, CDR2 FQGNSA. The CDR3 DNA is TGTGCCAGCAGCTGGCAGGGGTACGAGCAGTACTTC. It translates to CASSWQGYEQYF.

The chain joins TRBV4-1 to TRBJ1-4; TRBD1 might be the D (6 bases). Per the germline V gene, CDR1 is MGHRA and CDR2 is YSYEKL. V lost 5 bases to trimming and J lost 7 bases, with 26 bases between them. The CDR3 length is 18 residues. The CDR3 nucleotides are TGCGCCAGCAGCGCACTTACAGGGTTGCTGGGTTGGGGTGAAAAACTGTTTTTT. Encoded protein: CASSALTGLLGWGEKLFF.

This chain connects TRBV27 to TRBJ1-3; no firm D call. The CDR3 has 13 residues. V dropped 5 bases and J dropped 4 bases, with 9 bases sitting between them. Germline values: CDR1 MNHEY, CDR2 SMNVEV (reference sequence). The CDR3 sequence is CASSPQQGNTIYF. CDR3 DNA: TGTGCCAGCAGTCCACAACAGGGAAACACCATATATTTT.